The sequence of this T cell receptor beta chain was determined in a study of T cell responses to AZD1222 COVID-19 vaccine. Study overall: It was second doses at about 4 or about 12 weeks that were pooled. Study outcomes and limitations: Targets within unmutated variant regions were reportedly found for nearly half of spike-specific TCRs.

Germline V lookup: CDR1 SGHVS, CDR2 FNYEAQ. This CDR3 is 20 amino acids long. The V gene lost 1 base and the J gene lost 8 bases, with 29 bases spanning the gap. Profiling relied on immunoSEQ multiplex PCR, and the TCRdb table lists in-frame clones only, not all of them. Found here are some 170,000 clones, around 94% of them singletons; the top ten hold approximately 2.5%. A note on this clone: What it recognizes is unknown.

J is TRBJ1-4 and V is TRBV7-6, with D tentatively TRBD1 (5 bases). This TCR derives from an adult in good health. The material sequenced was peripheral blood, taken on day 0 of AZD1222 vaccination. DNA for the CDR3: TGTGCCAGCAGCTTAGAGATGTTTGACAGCGTCGGCCCCCAGGAGGAAAAACTGTTTTTT. It specifies CASSLEMFDSVGPQEEKLFF.